Shown below are 3 T cell receptor beta chains from a single sample sequenced in a study of cytomegalovirus exposure and HLA in healthy donors. The PCR was carried out with 60 Vbeta primers and 13 Jbeta primers. The data were produced by immunoSEQ multiplex PCR, yet TCRdb's version contains in-frame clones alone and is incomplete. Among about 300,000 clones listed, roughly 89% were seen once. The sequencing sample was made of PBMCs. These receptor sequences come from a man aged 35-49 years in good health and CMV-seropositive.

This sequence joins TRBV5-1 and TRBJ2-1; D may be TRBD2 (7 bases). This CDR3 comprises 18 residues. The ends were cut back, 1 base at V and 7 bases at J, with 24 bases in the middle. The V gene's germline CDR1 is SGHRS and CDR2 YFSETQ. The CDR3 nucleotides are TGCGCCAGCAGCTTGTCGGCCTTCCGGGGGGCGAGAAAGAATGAGCAGTTCTTC. Translation gives CASSLSAFRGARKNEQFF.

This sequence joins TRBV5-4 and TRBJ2-7; 7 bases match TRBD2. V lost 2 bases to trimming and J lost 5 bases; unmatched junction nucleotides: 13. The CDR3 spans 16 residues. In germline, CDR1 is SGHNT, CDR2 YYREEE (reference sequence). Written as DNA, the CDR3 is TGTGCCAGCAGCTTCTATCCGGACGGGAGGACAAACGAGCAGTACTTC. It yields the protein CASSFYPDGRTNEQYF.

This clone was found a few times. V is TRBV28 and J is TRBJ2-2; D unresolved. This CDR3 has 13 residues. Trimming removed 4 bases at V and 1 base at J, with 4 bases between. The germline V gene encodes CDR1 MDHEN and CDR2 SYDVKM. CDR3 region: CASSSGNTGELFF. Here the CDR3 DNA reads TGTGCCAGCAGTTCCGGGAACACCGGGGAGCTGTTTTTT.